This is a list of T cell receptor beta chains from one sample in a study of T-cell memory formation after mild COVID-19. From the 5' RACE reads, TCRdb called clonotypes with MiXCR, one entry per CDR3 protein. This sample carries roughly 280,000 distinct CDR3 sequences, approximately 8.4% of them seen once, and the ten largest clones take roughly 23%. The sequenced sample consisted of PBMCs or a T cell subset sorted from them (not recorded which). Source of these receptors: a man between 18 and 29 years old who had mild COVID-19 (a few samples of this study predate the infection). Cell type and time point are not known. The CDR3 runs from the conserved cysteine through the conserved F or W. Fields, in order: D gene, J gene, V gene, clone size, CDR3 DNA, CDR3 protein. The D gene is left open where the match is weak. The listing skips clone size in some rows; elsewhere it reads once, few, many or a size class.

D: TRBD1; J: TRBJ2-1; V: TRBV5-1; size: many; DNA: TGCGCCAGCAGCCTACCATACCCCGGACAGGGGTCCTACAATGAGCAGTTCTTC; CDR3: CASSLPYPGQGSYNEQFF
D: .; J: TRBJ1-1; V: TRBV2; size: .; DNA: TGTGCCAGCAGTCGTGGGGAGGGGCTCCCTGAAGCTTTCTTT; CDR3: CASSRGEGLPEAFF
D: .; J: TRBJ2-1; V: TRBV24-1; size: .; DNA: TGTGCCACCAGTGAATCCGGGAGTTTGACCAACAATGAGCAGTTCTTC; CDR3: CATSESGSLTNNEQFF
D: .; J: TRBJ2-1; V: TRBV14; size: many; DNA: TGTGCCAGCAGCCAAACTAGCACGCAGTTCTTC; CDR3: CASSQTSTQFF
D: TRBD1; J: TRBJ2-1; V: TRBV7-2; size: .; DNA: TGTGCCAGCAGCTTTACAGGGGAAGATGAGCAGTTCTTC; CDR3: CASSFTGEDEQFF
D: TRBD2; J: TRBJ2-5; V: TRBV7-3; size: many; DNA: TGTGCCAGCAGCTTAAACCCCGGGGGGTGGGAGACCCAGTACTTC; CDR3: CASSLNPGGWETQYF
D: .; J: TRBJ2-5; V: TRBV5-1; size: few; DNA: TGCGCCAGCAGCTTGACACTAGGACAAGAGACCCAGTACTTC; CDR3: CASSLTLGQETQYF
D: .; J: TRBJ1-1; V: TRBV7-2; size: few; DNA: TGTGCCAGCAGCACCCGCAGGACCGACTACACTGAAGCTTTCTTT; CDR3: CASSTRRTDYTEAFF
D: TRBD1; J: TRBJ1-1; V: TRBV6-5; size: .; DNA: TGTGCCAGCAGGGCCTATACAGGGGGAAACTCTGAAGCTTTCTTT; CDR3: CASRAYTGGNSEAFF
D: .; J: TRBJ1-6; V: TRBV7-2; size: few; DNA: TGTGCCAGCAGCCTCGATCCCAATTCACCCCTCCACTTT; CDR3: CASSLDPNSPLHF
D: TRBD2; J: TRBJ2-7; V: TRBV12-5; size: few; DNA: TGTGCTAGTGCTAGACTAGCTGTCCACGAGCAGTACTTC; CDR3: CASARLAVHEQYF
D: TRBD1; J: TRBJ2-7; V: TRBV7-9; size: many; DNA: TGTGCCAGCAGCGGGGGACAGAGACCCTACGAGCAGTACTTC; CDR3: CASSGGQRPYEQYF
D: .; J: TRBJ1-6; V: TRBV10-3; size: few; DNA: TGTGCCTCCAGAGGGGCAGTAGGTAATTCACCCCTCCACTTT; CDR3: CASRGAVGNSPLHF
D: .; J: TRBJ2-1; V: TRBV7-2; size: many; DNA: TGTGCCAGCAGCTTAGAGGCGGAAAATGAGCAGTTCTTC; CDR3: CASSLEAENEQFF
D: TRBD1; J: TRBJ1-2; V: TRBV5-6; size: few; DNA: TGTGCCAGCAGCTCTCCCGGGACAGGGGTTGGCGGCTACACCTTC; CDR3: CASSSPGTGVGGYTF
D: .; J: TRBJ2-6; V: TRBV9; size: many; DNA: TGTGCCAGCAGTACTGGGGCCAACGTCCTGACTTTC; CDR3: CASSTGANVLTF
D: TRBD2; J: TRBJ2-7; V: TRBV30; size: .; DNA: TGTGCCTGGGCTAGCGGGGATTCCTACGAGCAGTACTTC; CDR3: CAWASGDSYEQYF
D: TRBD1; J: TRBJ2-7; V: TRBV4-1; size: few; DNA: TGCGCCAGCAGCCCGTTACAGGGGGACTCCTCCTACGAGCAGTACTTC; CDR3: CASSPLQGDSSYEQYF
D: .; J: TRBJ2-7; V: TRBV12-3/TRBV12-4; size: .; DNA: TGTGCCAGCAGTTTGGCGAGCAGTACCAACGAGCAGTACTTC; CDR3: CASSLASSTNEQYF
D: .; J: TRBJ2-7; V: TRBV4-3; size: few; DNA: TGCGCCAGCAGCCATCCCTCACGGGGACCACAGCAGTACTTC; CDR3: CASSHPSRGPQQYF
D: .; J: TRBJ2-1; V: TRBV5-5; size: many; DNA: TGTGCCAGCAGCTTTGCCTTAAGTGAGCAGTTCTTC; CDR3: CASSFALSEQFF
D: .; J: TRBJ1-6; V: TRBV5-1; size: once; DNA: TGCGCCAGCAGTCCCTTGAAGGCAGGTAATTCACCCCTCCACTTT; CDR3: CASSPLKAGNSPLHF
D: TRBD2; J: TRBJ2-1; V: TRBV20-1; size: few; DNA: TGCAGTGATAGAAGGCGGGGGGCCTACAATGAGCAGTTCTTC; CDR3: CSDRRRGAYNEQFF
D: .; J: TRBJ1-5; V: TRBV12-3/TRBV12-4; size: many; DNA: TGTGCCAGCAGATACGGGAATTTGGGGGGGCAGCCCCAGCATTTT; CDR3: CASRYGNLGGQPQHF
D: .; J: TRBJ1-1; V: TRBV5-1; size: few; DNA: TGCGCCAGCAGCTTGCTAGGGGTCGACACTGAAGCTTTCTTT; CDR3: CASSLLGVDTEAFF
D: TRBD2; J: TRBJ2-5; V: TRBV20-1; size: many; DNA: TGCAGTGCTAGAGATAACCTAGCGGTCCAAGAGACCCAGTACTTC; CDR3: CSARDNLAVQETQYF
D: .; J: TRBJ2-3; V: TRBV24-1; size: .; DNA: TGTGCCACCAGTGAAGCCGGGAGTCCCAGCACAGATACGCAGTATTTT; CDR3: CATSEAGSPSTDTQYF
D: .; J: TRBJ2-2; V: TRBV30; size: .; DNA: TGTGCCTGGAGGTTGGAGGGGAGAAGCGGGGAGCTGTTTTTT; CDR3: CAWRLEGRSGELFF
D: TRBD2; J: TRBJ2-4; V: TRBV12-3/TRBV12-4; size: many; DNA: TGTGCCAGCAGCTTCTGGAGGGGACTAGCGGCCAAAAACATTCAGTACTTC; CDR3: CASSFWRGLAAKNIQYF
D: .; J: TRBJ1-2; V: TRBV12-3/TRBV12-4; size: few; DNA: TGTGCCAGCAGCCCGTCGGGGCCTGGCTATGGCTACACCTTC; CDR3: CASSPSGPGYGYTF
D: .; J: TRBJ2-1; V: TRBV7-2; size: few; DNA: TGTGCCAGCAGGTACTTGTCCCGAGGCGCGGCTCATGAGCAGTTCTTC; CDR3: CASRYLSRGAAHEQFF
D: .; J: TRBJ2-1; V: TRBV7-2; size: many; DNA: TGTGCCAGCAAATCTTGGGGTGAGCAGTTCTTC; CDR3: CASKSWGEQFF
D: .; J: TRBJ2-3; V: TRBV4-1; size: few; DNA: TGCGCCAGCAGCCAAGCTGTCAGCGCCCCGGCAGATACGCAGTATTTT; CDR3: CASSQAVSAPADTQYF
D: TRBD2; J: TRBJ2-2; V: TRBV5-5; size: .; DNA: TGTGCCAGCAGCTTGGCTCTGACTAGCGGCCCCGCGGGGGAGCTGTTTTTT; CDR3: CASSLALTSGPAGELFF
D: TRBD1; J: TRBJ1-4; V: TRBV5-5; size: .; DNA: TGTGCCAGCAGTCATTCGACAGGGAATATAGATGAAAAACTGTTTTTT; CDR3: CASSHSTGNIDEKLFF
D: .; J: TRBJ1-1; V: TRBV30; size: .; DNA: TGTGCCTGGAGTTTACAGTTGAACACTGAAGCTTTCTTT; CDR3: CAWSLQLNTEAFF
D: TRBD2; J: TRBJ2-1; V: TRBV4-1; size: few; DNA: TGCGCCAGCAGCCAATGGATGAGGACTAGCGCCAATGAGCAGTTCTTC; CDR3: CASSQWMRTSANEQFF
D: .; J: TRBJ1-5; V: TRBV7-2; size: .; DNA: TGTGCCAGCAGCTTATCTCCGGGGCTATATAGCAATCAGCCCCAGCATTTT; CDR3: CASSLSPGLYSNQPQHF
D: .; J: TRBJ2-1; V: TRBV5-5; size: .; DNA: TGTGCCAGCAGCTTGAGGACAGAGGGCTACAATGAGCAGTTCTTC; CDR3: CASSLRTEGYNEQFF
D: .; J: TRBJ1-6; V: TRBV20-1; size: .; DNA: TGCAGTGCTAGGAGGAATACAGGGACTAATTCACCCCTCCACTTT; CDR3: CSARRNTGTNSPLHF
D: .; J: TRBJ2-5; V: TRBV29-1; size: .; DNA: TGCAGCGTTGCCGGGACGAGAGAGACCCAGTACTTC; CDR3: CSVAGTRETQYF
D: .; J: TRBJ2-2; V: TRBV12-3/TRBV12-4; size: .; DNA: TGTGCCAGCAGTTTAGCGCAGGGTGGGCTGTTTTTT; CDR3: CASSLAQGGLFF
D: .; J: TRBJ2-1; V: TRBV11-3; size: .; DNA: TGTGCCAGCAGCTGGGGAAAGGCTGAGCAGTTCTTC; CDR3: CASSWGKAEQFF
D: TRBD1; J: TRBJ2-1; V: TRBV7-3; size: .; DNA: TGTGCCAGCAGCAGAGCCGGGACAGGTACTGAGCAGTTCTTC; CDR3: CASSRAGTGTEQFF
D: TRBD1; J: TRBJ2-5; V: TRBV6-5; size: .; DNA: TGTGCCAGCGACCGGACAGGGGGAGGAGAGACCCAGTACTTC; CDR3: CASDRTGGGETQYF